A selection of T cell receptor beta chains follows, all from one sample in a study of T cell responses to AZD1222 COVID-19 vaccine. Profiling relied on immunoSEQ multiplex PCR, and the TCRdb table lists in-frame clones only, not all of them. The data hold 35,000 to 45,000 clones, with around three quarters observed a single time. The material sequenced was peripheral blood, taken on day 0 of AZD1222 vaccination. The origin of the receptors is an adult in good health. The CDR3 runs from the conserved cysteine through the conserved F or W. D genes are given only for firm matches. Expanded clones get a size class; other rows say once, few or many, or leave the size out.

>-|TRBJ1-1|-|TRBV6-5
TGTGCCAGCAGCCAGGCCGGACACGGGGGAGAAGCTTTCTTT
CASSQAGHGGEAFF
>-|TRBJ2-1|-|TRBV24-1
TGTGCCACCAGTGCCCTCCTCAACAATGAGCAGTTCTTC
CATSALLNNEQFF
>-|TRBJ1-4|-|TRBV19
TGTGCCAGTAGTATTGTTGAAACTAATGAAAAACTGTTTTTT
CASSIVETNEKLFF
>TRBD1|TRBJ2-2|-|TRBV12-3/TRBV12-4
TGTGCCAGCAGACAGGGGGCCGTCGGGGAGCTGTTTTTT
CASRQGAVGELFF
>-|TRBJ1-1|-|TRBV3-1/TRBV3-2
TGTGCCAGCAGCCTCAGTCCCGGTAACACTGAAGCTTTCTTT
CASSLSPGNTEAFF
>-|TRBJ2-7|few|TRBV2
TGTGCCAGCAGCGATGGCGCACTCGAGCAGTACTTC
CASSDGALEQYF
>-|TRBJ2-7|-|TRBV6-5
TGTGCCAGCAGTTATGGCCGGGACGGGGCCTACGAGCAGTACTTC
CASSYGRDGAYEQYF
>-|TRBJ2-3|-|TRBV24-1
TGTGCCACCAGTGATTCCGCGGACGGAAGAGATACGCAGTATTTT
CATSDSADGRDTQYF
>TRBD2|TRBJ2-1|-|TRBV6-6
TGTGCCAGCAGTTACCCTGGTGTAGCGGGGGTCAATGAGCAGTTCTTC
CASSYPGVAGVNEQFF
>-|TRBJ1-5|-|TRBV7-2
TGTGCCAGCAGCTTAGGCTGGGGGAGTTATAGCAATCAGCCCCAGCATTTT
CASSLGWGSYSNQPQHF
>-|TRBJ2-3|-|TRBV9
TGTGCCAGCAGCGTAGCTCCCGGGGCCCCAGATACGCAGTATTTT
CASSVAPGAPDTQYF
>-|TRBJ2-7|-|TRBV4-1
TGCGCCAGCAGCCAAGTCGAGGGGGGAGACTACGAGCAGTACTTC
CASSQVEGGDYEQYF
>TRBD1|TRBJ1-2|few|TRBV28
TGTGCCAGCCTATACAGGGGAGGTAACTATGGCTACACCTTC
CASLYRGGNYGYTF
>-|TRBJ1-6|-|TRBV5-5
TGTGCCAGCAGCTTGCGGGACGCCGGAGCGGGGTCACCCCTCCACTTT
CASSLRDAGAGSPLHF
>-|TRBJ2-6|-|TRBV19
TGTGCCAGTAGTATAAACAGGTCTGGGGCCAACGTCCTGACTTTC
CASSINRSGANVLTF
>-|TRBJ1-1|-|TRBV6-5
TGTGCCAGCAGTTCACAGGGTTCCACTGAAGCTTTCTTT
CASSSQGSTEAFF
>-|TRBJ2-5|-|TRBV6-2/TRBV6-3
TGTGCCAGCAGTCAACTTAGTTTGGCCCAGTACTTC
CASSQLSLAQYF
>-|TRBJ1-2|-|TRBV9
TGTGCCAGCAGCGCGACTAACCCGTATGGCTACACCTTC
CASSATNPYGYTF
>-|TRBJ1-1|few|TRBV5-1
TGCGCCAGCAGCGGGGAAGGTGGGCACACTGAAGCTTTCTTT
CASSGEGGHTEAFF
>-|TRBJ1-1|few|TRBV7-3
TGTGCCAGCAGCACCGGTCCGGGCACTGAAGCTTTCTTT
CASSTGPGTEAFF
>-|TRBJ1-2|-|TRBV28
TGTGCCAGCAACGGACCGCCGTATGGCTACACCTTC
CASNGPPYGYTF
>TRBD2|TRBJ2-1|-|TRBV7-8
TGTGCCAGCAGCCGGGGAGGGAGTACCTACAATGAGCAGTTCTTC
CASSRGGSTYNEQFF
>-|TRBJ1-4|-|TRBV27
TGTGCCAGCAGTTTATCCCCAGGGGCGCTGGGCGAACTGTTTTTT
CASSLSPGALGELFF
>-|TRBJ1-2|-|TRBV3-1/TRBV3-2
TGTGCCAGCAGCCAAGATGGGCCGGGGGGCGATGGCTACACCTTC
CASSQDGPGGDGYTF
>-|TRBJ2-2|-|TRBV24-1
TGTGCCACCAGTGATTTTGCGGGGGCGGACACCGGGGAGCTGTTTTTT
CATSDFAGADTGELFF
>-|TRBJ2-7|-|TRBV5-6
TGTGCCAGCAGCTTCGGCCCCTACGAGCAGTACTTC
CASSFGPYEQYF
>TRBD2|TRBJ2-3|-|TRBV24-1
TGTGCCACCAGTGACCCCGGACTAGCGGGGGGGTACGATACGCAGTATTTT
CATSDPGLAGGYDTQYF
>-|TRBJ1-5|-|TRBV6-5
TGTGCCACCAAAAGTGAGGGGACGAATCAGCCCCAGCATTTT
CATKSEGTNQPQHF
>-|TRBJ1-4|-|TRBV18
TGTGCCAGCTCACAAGGAATTGCAACTAATGAAAAACTGTTTTTT
CASSQGIATNEKLFF
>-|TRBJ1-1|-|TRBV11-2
TGTGCCAGCAGCTTAGGCGGCACCATGAACACTGAAGCTTTCTTT
CASSLGGTMNTEAFF
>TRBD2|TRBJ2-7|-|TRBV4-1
TGCGCCAGCAGCCAAGAATGGCGGGGGGGGTACGAGCAGTACTTC
CASSQEWRGGYEQYF
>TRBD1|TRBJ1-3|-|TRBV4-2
TGTGCCAGCAGCAGGGACAGGGGCTCTGGAAACACCATATATTTT
CASSRDRGSGNTIYF
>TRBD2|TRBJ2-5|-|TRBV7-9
TGTGCCAGCAGCCGGAAACCCGGGACTAGCGGGGGGGGCCAAGAGACCCAGTACTTC
CASSRKPGTSGGGQETQYF
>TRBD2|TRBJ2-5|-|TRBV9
TGTGCCAGCAGCGTAGAGAGCGCTAGCGGGGGGGCCGCAGAGACCCAGTACTTC
CASSVESASGGAAETQYF
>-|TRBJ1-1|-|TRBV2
TGTGCCAGCAGCGAACAGGGTTTGAGCACTGAAGCTTTCTTT
CASSEQGLSTEAFF
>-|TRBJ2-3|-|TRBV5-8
TGTGCCAGCAGCTTGGTCGGGGAAAGCACAGATACGCAGTATTTT
CASSLVGESTDTQYF
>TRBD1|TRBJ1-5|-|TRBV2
TGTGCCAGCAGGCCGGGGACAGGGGGTAGCAATCAGCCCCAGCATTTT
CASRPGTGGSNQPQHF
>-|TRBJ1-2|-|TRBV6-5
TGTGCCAGCAGTACCCCCGGGGGGCCCAGCTATGGCTACACCTTC
CASSTPGGPSYGYTF
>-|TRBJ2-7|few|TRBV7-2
TGTGCCAGCAGCCCAACCTCGGGTGGCTACGAGCAGTACTTC
CASSPTSGGYEQYF
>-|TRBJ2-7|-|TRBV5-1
TGCGCCAGCAGCAGGGGGACTTACGAGCAGTACTTC
CASSRGTYEQYF
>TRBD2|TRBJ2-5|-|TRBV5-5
TGTGCCAGCGAGGTCCGTCACCCGGGCGCTAGCGGGGCCGGAGAGACCCAGTACTTC
CASEVRHPGASGAGETQYF
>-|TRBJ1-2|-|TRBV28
TGTGCCAGCAGTTTAGGAGGGAGGGAGTTAGGCTACACCTTC
CASSLGGRELGYTF
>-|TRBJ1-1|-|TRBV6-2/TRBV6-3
TGTGCCAGCAGTTACTCCTTAATTTCCCCGGGGGGCACTGAAGCTTTCTTT
CASSYSLISPGGTEAFF
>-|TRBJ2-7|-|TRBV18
TGTGCCAGCTCACCACGATCGGGAGAGCAGTACTTC
CASSPRSGEQYF
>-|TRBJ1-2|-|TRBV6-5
TGTGCCAGCAGTTACCCAACATCACTGACGCCCAGGGGCTACACCTTC
CASSYPTSLTPRGYTF
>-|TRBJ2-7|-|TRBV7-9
TGTGCCAGCAGCCTGGGCAGTTACGAGCAGTACTTC
CASSLGSYEQYF
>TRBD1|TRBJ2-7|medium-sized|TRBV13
TGTGCCAGCAGCACCCACAGGGGATACTACGAGCAGTACTTC
CASSTHRGYYEQYF
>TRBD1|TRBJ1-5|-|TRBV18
TGTGCCAGCTCAACGGACAGGGAACCCAATCAGCCCCAGCATTTT
CASSTDREPNQPQHF
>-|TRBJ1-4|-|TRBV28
TGTGCCAGCAGTTTAGCCCGAGAACCACTGACGGGCCCTAATGAAAAACTGTTTTTT
CASSLAREPLTGPNEKLFF
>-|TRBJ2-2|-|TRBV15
TGTGCCACCAGCAGAGATCTTCAAGTCACCGGGGAGCTGTTTTTT
CATSRDLQVTGELFF
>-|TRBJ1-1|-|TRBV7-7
TGTGCTAGCAGCCGGACAGCGAACACTGAAGCTTTCTTT
CASSRTANTEAFF